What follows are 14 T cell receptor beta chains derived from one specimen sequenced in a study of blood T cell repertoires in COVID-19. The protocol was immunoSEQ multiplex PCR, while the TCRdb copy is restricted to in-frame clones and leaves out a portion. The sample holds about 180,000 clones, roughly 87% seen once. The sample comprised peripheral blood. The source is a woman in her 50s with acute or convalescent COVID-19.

CDR3 sequence (DNA): TGCAGCGTTCGCGCACCCGCGAACACCGGGGAGCTGTTTTTT. It translates to CSVRAPANTGELFF. The J gene is TRBJ2-2, the V gene TRBV29-1; D gene uncertain. The germline CDR1 and CDR2 sequences are SQVTM and ANQGSEA. Trimming cost V 5 bases and J 0 bases, with 10 bases left between them. The CDR3 is 14 amino acids.

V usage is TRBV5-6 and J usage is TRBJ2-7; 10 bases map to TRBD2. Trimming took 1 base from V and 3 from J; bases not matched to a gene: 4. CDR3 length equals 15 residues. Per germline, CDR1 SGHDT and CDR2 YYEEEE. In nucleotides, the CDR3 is TGTGCCAGCAGCTTGTGGGCTAGCGGGGGCTACGAGCAGTACTTC. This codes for CASSLWASGGYEQYF.

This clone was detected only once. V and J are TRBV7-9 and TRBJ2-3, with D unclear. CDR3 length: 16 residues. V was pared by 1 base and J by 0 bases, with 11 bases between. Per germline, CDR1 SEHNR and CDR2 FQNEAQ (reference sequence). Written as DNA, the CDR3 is TGTGCCAGCAGCTTAGGCCCTGGGCTAAGCACAGATACGCAGTATTTT. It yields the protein CASSLGPGLSTDTQYF.

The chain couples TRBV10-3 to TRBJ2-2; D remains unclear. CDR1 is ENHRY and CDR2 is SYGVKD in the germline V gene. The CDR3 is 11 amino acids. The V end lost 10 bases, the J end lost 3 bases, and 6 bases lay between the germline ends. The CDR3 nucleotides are TGTGCCACCGCGGACACCGGGGAGCTGTTTTTT. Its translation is CATADTGELFF.

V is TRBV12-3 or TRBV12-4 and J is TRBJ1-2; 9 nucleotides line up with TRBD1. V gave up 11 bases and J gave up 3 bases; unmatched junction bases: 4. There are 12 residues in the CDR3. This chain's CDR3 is CALQGADYGYTF. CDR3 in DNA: TGTGCCTTACAGGGGGCGGACTATGGCTACACCTTC.

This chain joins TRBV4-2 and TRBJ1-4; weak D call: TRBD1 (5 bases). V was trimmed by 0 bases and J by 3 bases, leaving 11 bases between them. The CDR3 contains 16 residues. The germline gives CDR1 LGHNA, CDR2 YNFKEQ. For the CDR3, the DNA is TGTGCCAGCAGCCAAGATCTGGCAGGGCCTAATGAAAAACTGTTTTTT. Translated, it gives CASSQDLAGPNEKLFF.

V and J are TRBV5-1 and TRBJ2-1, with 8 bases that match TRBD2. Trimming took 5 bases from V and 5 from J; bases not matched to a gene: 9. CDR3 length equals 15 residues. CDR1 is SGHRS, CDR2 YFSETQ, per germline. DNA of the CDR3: TGCGCCAGCAGTTTAAGCGGGGGCGGGGACAATGAGCAGTTCTTC. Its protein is CASSLSGGGDNEQFF. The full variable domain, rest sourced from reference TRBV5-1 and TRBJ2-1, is KAGVTQTPRYLIKTRGQQVTLSCSPISGHRSVSWYQQTPGQGLQFLFEYFSETQRNKGNFPGRFSGRQFSNSRSEMNVSTLELGDSALYLCASSLSGGGDNEQFFGPGTRLTVL.

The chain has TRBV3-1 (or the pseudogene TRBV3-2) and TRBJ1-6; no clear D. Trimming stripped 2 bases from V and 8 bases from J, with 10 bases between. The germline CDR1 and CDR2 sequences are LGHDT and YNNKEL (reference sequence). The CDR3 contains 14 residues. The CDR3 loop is CASSQILRDSPLHF. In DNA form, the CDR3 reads TGTGCCAGCAGCCAAATTCTTCGGGATTCACCCCTCCACTTT.

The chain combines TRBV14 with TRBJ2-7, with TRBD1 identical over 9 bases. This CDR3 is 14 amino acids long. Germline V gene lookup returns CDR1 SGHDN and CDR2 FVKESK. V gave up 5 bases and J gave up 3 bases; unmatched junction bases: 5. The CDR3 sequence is CASSYRDRVYEQYF. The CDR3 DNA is TGTGCCAGCAGCTACCGGGACAGGGTCTACGAGCAGTACTTC.

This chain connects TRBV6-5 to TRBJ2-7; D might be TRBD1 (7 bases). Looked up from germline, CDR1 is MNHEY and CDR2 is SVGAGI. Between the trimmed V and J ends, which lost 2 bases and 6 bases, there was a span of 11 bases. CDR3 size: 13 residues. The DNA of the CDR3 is TGTGCCAGCAGTTACGGCCAGGGGGGCGAGCAGTACTTC. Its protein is CASSYGQGGEQYF.

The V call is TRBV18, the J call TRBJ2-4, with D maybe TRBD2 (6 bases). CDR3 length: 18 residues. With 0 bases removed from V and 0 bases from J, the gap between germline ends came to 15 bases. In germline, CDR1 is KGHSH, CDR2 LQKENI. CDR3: CASSPPPGTALAKNIQYF. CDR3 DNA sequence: TGTGCCAGCTCACCACCGCCCGGGACTGCCTTAGCCAAAAACATTCAGTACTTC.

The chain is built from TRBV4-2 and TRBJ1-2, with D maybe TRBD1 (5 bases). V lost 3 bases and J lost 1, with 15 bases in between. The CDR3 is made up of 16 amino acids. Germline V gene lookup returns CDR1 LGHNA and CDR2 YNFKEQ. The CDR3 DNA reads TGTGCCAGCAGCCAGCAATCCGACAGACTTAACTATGGCTACACCTTC. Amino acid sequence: CASSQQSDRLNYGYTF.

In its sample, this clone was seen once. The CDR3 sequence: CASSPQPAGYEKLFF. CDR3 DNA: TGTGCCAGCAGCCCCCAGCCGGCGGGGTATGAAAAACTGTTTTTT. The V call is TRBV9, the J call TRBJ1-4; no definite D call. Germline V gene sequence: CDR1 SGDLS, CDR2 YYNGEE. This CDR3 has 15 amino acids. Deletions cut 4 bases from V and 6 bases from J, with 16 bases between. The complete variable domain, with remaining parts taken from reference TRBV9 and TRBJ1-4, reads DSGVTQTPKHLITATGQRVTLRCSPRSGDLSVYWYQQSLDQGLQFLIQYYNGEERAKGNILERFSAQQFPDLHSELNLSSLELGDSALYFCASSPQPAGYEKLFFGSGTQLSVL.

The CDR3 here is CASSGTGGSPLHF. CDR3 bases: TGTGCCAGCAGCGGGACAGGGGGCTCACCCCTCCACTTT. This chain joins TRBV9 and TRBJ1-6; 11 bases are a match to TRBD1. Losses at the gene ends were 3 bases for V and 10 bases for J; bases not matched to a gene: 0. The germline V gene has CDR1 SGDLS and CDR2 YYNGEE. The CDR3 extends over 13 amino acids.